This is a list of T cell receptor beta chains from one sample in a study of blood T cell repertoires in COVID-19. Repertoires were generated with immunoSEQ multiplex PCR, while TCRdb's copy carries only in-frame clones and drops some. This sample has over 200,000 clones, with over 70% found just once. The sequencing sample was made of peripheral blood. The receptor set was obtained from a woman of 80 years or more with acute or convalescent COVID-19. Each CDR3 is given with its conserved first and last residue. The D gene is left open where the match is weak. Size is stated for part of the rows, as once, few or many counts, or as a class when the clone is expanded.

TRBD2	NA	TRBJ2-7	TRBV6-2/TRBV6-3	TGTGCCAGCAGTTACTCGGCTAGCGGGGGGACGAGCTCCTACGAGCAGTACTTC	CASSYSASGGTSSYEQYF
NA	NA	TRBJ2-7	TRBV11-1	TGTGCCAGCAGCTTAGCTTATGGGGGCCTCTACGAGCAGTACTTC	CASSLAYGGLYEQYF
NA	NA	TRBJ1-1	TRBV7-2	TGTGCCAGCAGCTTAAAAGGGGGTTTTAGTGAAGCTTTCTTT	CASSLKGGFSEAFF
NA	NA	TRBJ1-5	TRBV6-5	TGTGCCAGCAGTTACGAGGCCCCCCCCCGGGGGCCCCAGCATTTT	CASSYEAPPRGPQHF
TRBD1	NA	TRBJ2-7	TRBV6-5	TGTGCCAGTAAATTAGAGACAGGGGGAGCTTACGAGCAGTACTTC	CASKLETGGAYEQYF
NA	many	TRBJ1-1	TRBV2	TGTGCCAGCAGAGACCCAGGGTGGGCTTTCTTT	CASRDPGWAFF
NA	NA	TRBJ2-5	TRBV5-1	TGCGCCAGCAGCTCAACAGGGTCCCAAGAGACCCAGTACTTC	CASSSTGSQETQYF
NA	NA	TRBJ1-1	TRBV10-1	TGCGCCAGCAGTGGAGGCAGGGTGGCTGAAGCTTTCTTT	CASSGGRVAEAFF
NA	NA	TRBJ1-1	TRBV19	TGTGCCAGTAGACCAGTCATGAACACTGAAGCTTTCTTT	CASRPVMNTEAFF
NA	NA	TRBJ2-5	TRBV15	TGTGCCACCAGCAGAGATCCGGGGAAGGGAGAGACCCAGTACTTC	CATSRDPGKGETQYF
NA	NA	TRBJ2-1	TRBV27	TGTGCCAGCAGTTTAACTAGCCGCAATGAGCAGTTCTTC	CASSLTSRNEQFF
NA	NA	TRBJ1-5	TRBV28	TGTGCCAGCAGTTTAGAGCTTAAGAGCAATCAGCCCCAGCATTTT	CASSLELKSNQPQHF
TRBD2	NA	TRBJ2-7	TRBV5-1	TGCGCCAGCAGCGAATCTAGCGGGATCGGGGAGCAGTACTTC	CASSESSGIGEQYF
NA	NA	TRBJ1-5	TRBV19	TGTGCCAGTAGCCTGGATCGGAGGGGTCTCCAGCCCCAGCATTTT	CASSLDRRGLQPQHF
TRBD1	NA	TRBJ1-1	TRBV25-1	TGTGCCAGCAGAGATACAGGGGGCACTGAAGCTTTCTTT	CASRDTGGTEAFF
TRBD2	NA	TRBJ2-5	TRBV6-1	TGTGCCAGCAGTGGAGCGGGAGGGGAGACCCAGTACTTC	CASSGAGGETQYF
NA	NA	TRBJ1-2	TRBV7-2	TGTGCCAGCAGCCCAGGGATCTACTATGGCTACACCTTC	CASSPGIYYGYTF
NA	few	TRBJ2-2	TRBV11-2	TGTGCCAGCAGCTCCGGACTCACCGGGGAGCTGTTTTTT	CASSSGLTGELFF
TRBD1	few	TRBJ2-4	TRBV6-5	TGTGCCACCGAAGGGGGACAGTCGGGCAAAAACATTCAGTACTTC	CATEGGQSGKNIQYF
TRBD1	NA	TRBJ2-7	TRBV19	TGTGCCAGTAGTATAAGGGGACAGGGGGCCTCCTACGAGCAGTACTTC	CASSIRGQGASYEQYF
NA	NA	TRBJ2-3	TRBV11-3	TGTGCCAGCAGCTTAGGAGGGACTAGCACAGATACGCAGTATTTT	CASSLGGTSTDTQYF
TRBD2	NA	TRBJ2-5	TRBV6-5	TGTGCCAGCAGTTACTCTGCTAGCGGGAGGAAAGAGACCCAGTACTTC	CASSYSASGRKETQYF
TRBD1	NA	TRBJ1-5	TRBV28	TGTGCCAGCAGTTTAGGGACAGGGGGGAATCAGCCCCAGCATTTT	CASSLGTGGNQPQHF
NA	NA	TRBJ2-7	TRBV18	TGTGCCAGCTCGGCTAGCAACACTTACAGCTACGAGCAGTACTTC	CASSASNTYSYEQYF
NA	NA	TRBJ1-3	TRBV7-2	TGTGCCAGCACTGGCCTAGGGACATCGCTTCGGGGAAACACCATATATTTT	CASTGLGTSLRGNTIYF
NA	NA	TRBJ2-7	TRBV6-5	TGTGCCAGCAACCCGGGACTCTCATCCCTCGAGCAGTACTTC	CASNPGLSSLEQYF
TRBD2	few	TRBJ2-3	TRBV10-3	TGTGCCGCCAGCGGGGAATTTGATGTATTAGATACGCAGTATTTT	CAASGEFDVLDTQYF
NA	NA	TRBJ1-1	TRBV15	TGTGCCACCAGCAGAGATTTGGGGGGAGAAGCTTTCTTT	CATSRDLGGEAFF
NA	NA	TRBJ1-5	TRBV6-1	TGTGCCAGCAGTGAAGGGGGGGGGTATAGCAATCAGCCCCAGCATTTT	CASSEGGGYSNQPQHF
TRBD1	NA	TRBJ1-1	TRBV7-2	TGTGCCAGCAGACCCAACAGGGGGGACACTGAAGCTTTCTTT	CASRPNRGDTEAFF
TRBD1	NA	TRBJ1-1	TRBV11-2	TGTGCCAGCAGCCACGGGACAGCGAACACTGAAGCTTTCTTT	CASSHGTANTEAFF
NA	NA	TRBJ2-5	TRBV10-3	TGTGCCATCACCCCGGGGTTACAAGAGACCCAGTACTTC	CAITPGLQETQYF
NA	NA	TRBJ2-6	TRBV18	TGTGCCAGCTCAGCGGGACGGACGCTCTCTGGGGCCAACGTCCTGACTTTC	CASSAGRTLSGANVLTF
NA	NA	TRBJ1-6	TRBV7-2	TGTGCCAGCAGCGTCCGGGGGGCACCCCTCCACTTT	CASSVRGAPLHF
NA	many	TRBJ2-3	TRBV9	TGTGCCAGCAGCGTATTAGACACAGATACGCAGTATTTT	CASSVLDTDTQYF
NA	NA	TRBJ1-4	TRBV7-2	TGTGCCAGCAGCCCTGGACAGACCTCAACTAATGAAAAACTGTTTTTT	CASSPGQTSTNEKLFF
TRBD1	NA	TRBJ2-7	TRBV14	TGTGCCAGCGCCGCCGGGACAGGGAGTTTCGAGCAGTACTTC	CASAAGTGSFEQYF
TRBD2	NA	TRBJ2-5	TRBV9	TGTGCCAGCAGCACTTTAGCGGGGTCCTCAGGGACCCAGTACTTC	CASSTLAGSSGTQYF
NA	NA	TRBJ2-1	TRBV18	TGTGCCAGCTCATTCGGCTCAGGGGTATACAATGAGCAGTTCTTC	CASSFGSGVYNEQFF
NA	few	TRBJ2-7	TRBV21-1	TGTGCCAGCAGCAAAGAACCCCCCGGTCTCCTCTCCTACGAGCAGTACTTC	CASSKEPPGLLSYEQYF
NA	NA	TRBJ1-5	TRBV6-2/TRBV6-3	TGTGCCAGCAGTTACAGGGATGCACGAAGGACAAATCAGCCCCAGCATTTT	CASSYRDARRTNQPQHF
NA	NA	TRBJ1-1	TRBV6-5	TGTGCCAGCAGTTACGTAAGGGAAGGGGACACTGAAGCTTTCTTT	CASSYVREGDTEAFF
TRBD1	NA	TRBJ1-5	TRBV27	TGTGCCAGCAGTTTCGGGACAGGGTCGAATCAGCCCCAGCATTTT	CASSFGTGSNQPQHF
TRBD2	NA	TRBJ2-7	TRBV6-5	TGTGCCAGCAGTTACTGGGCTAGCGGGGGGTCCTACGAGCAGTACTTC	CASSYWASGGSYEQYF
TRBD1	many	TRBJ1-1	TRBV19	TGTGCCAGTGGCCGGACAGGGGGGAACACTGAAGCTTTCTTT	CASGRTGGNTEAFF
NA	NA	TRBJ1-3	TRBV12-3/TRBV12-4	TGTGCCAGCAGTCAAATTGGAAACACCATATATTTT	CASSQIGNTIYF
NA	NA	TRBJ2-7	TRBV20-1	TGCAGTGCCATCCGAGGTTACGAGCAGTACTTC	CSAIRGYEQYF
TRBD1	NA	TRBJ1-2	TRBV6-6	TGTGCCAGCAGTTCCACAGGGGACTATGGCTACACCTTC	CASSSTGDYGYTF
NA	NA	TRBJ2-2	TRBV6-6	TGTGCCAGCAGCATACCCGGGACACGGAACACCGGGGAGCTGTTTTTT	CASSIPGTRNTGELFF
NA	NA	TRBJ1-2	TRBV5-6	TGTGCCAGCAGCTTTTATGGTTATTACTCAGAGGGCTATGGCTACACCTTC	CASSFYGYYSEGYGYTF
NA	once	TRBJ2-1	TRBV5-4	TGTGCCAGCAGCTACAATGCGGTGAGGGAGCAGTTCTTC	CASSYNAVREQFF
TRBD2	NA	TRBJ2-3	TRBV7-3	TGTGCCAGCAACGTGGGGGGGTTGCGCACAGATACGCAGTATTTT	CASNVGGLRTDTQYF
TRBD2	NA	TRBJ2-3	TRBV9	TGTGCCAGCAGCGTAGAAGCGGGGGGAAATCCAGATACGCAGTATTTT	CASSVEAGGNPDTQYF